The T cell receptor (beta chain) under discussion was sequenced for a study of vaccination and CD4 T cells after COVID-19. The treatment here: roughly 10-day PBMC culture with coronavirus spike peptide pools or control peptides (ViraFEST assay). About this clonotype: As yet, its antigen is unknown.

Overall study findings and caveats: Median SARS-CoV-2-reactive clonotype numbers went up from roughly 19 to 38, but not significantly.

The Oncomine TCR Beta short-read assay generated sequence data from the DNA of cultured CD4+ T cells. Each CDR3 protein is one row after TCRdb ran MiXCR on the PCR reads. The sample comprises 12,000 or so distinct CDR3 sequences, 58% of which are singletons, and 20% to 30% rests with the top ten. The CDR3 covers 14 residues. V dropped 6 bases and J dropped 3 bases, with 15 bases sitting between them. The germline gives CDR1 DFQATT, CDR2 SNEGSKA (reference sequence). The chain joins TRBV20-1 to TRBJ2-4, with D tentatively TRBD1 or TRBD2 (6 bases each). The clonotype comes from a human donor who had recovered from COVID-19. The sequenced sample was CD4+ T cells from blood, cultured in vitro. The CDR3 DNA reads TGCAGTGCCCTGTTAGGAGGGGGCAAAAACATTCAGTACTTC. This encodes CSALLGGGKNIQYF.